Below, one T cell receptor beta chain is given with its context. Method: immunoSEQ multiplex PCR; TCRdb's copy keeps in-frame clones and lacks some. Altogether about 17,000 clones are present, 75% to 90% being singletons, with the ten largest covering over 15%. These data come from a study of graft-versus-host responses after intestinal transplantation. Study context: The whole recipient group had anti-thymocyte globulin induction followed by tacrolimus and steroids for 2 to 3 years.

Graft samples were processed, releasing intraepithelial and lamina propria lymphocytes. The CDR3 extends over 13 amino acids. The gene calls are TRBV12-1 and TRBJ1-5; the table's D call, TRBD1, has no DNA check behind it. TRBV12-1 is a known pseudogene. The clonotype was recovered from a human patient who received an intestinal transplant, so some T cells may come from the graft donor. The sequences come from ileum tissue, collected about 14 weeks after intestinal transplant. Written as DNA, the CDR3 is TGTGCCACCCCGGGACAAGGTAATCAGCCCCAGCATTTT. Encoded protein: CATPGQGNQPQHF.